These T cell receptor beta chains were read from a single sample in a study of identical twins. TCRdb recomputed calls from the 5' RACE reads with MiXCR, one row per CDR3 protein. Of roughly 190,000 distinct CDR3 sequences detected, more than 15% appear once; the ten largest clones hold 40%. Another study also made use of these data, one on T cells expressing NK-cell markers.

The sequenced material came from CD8+ T cells sorted from blood. Receptor source: a woman between 18 and 29 years old in good health. The CDR3 runs from the conserved cysteine through the conserved F or W. The D gene is left open where the match is weak. Only part of the rows carry a size: once, few, many, or a class if the clone is expanded.

j_call: TRBJ1-1; v_call: TRBV7-3; d_call: TRBD1; clone_size: -; cdr3_aa: CASSPGGTTEAFF; cdr3_nt: TGTGCCAGCAGCCCAGGGGGGACAACTGAAGCTTTCTTT
j_call: TRBJ2-2; v_call: TRBV7-9; d_call: TRBD1; clone_size: few; cdr3_aa: CASSAGTANTGELFF; cdr3_nt: TGTGCCAGCAGCGCCGGGACAGCGAACACCGGGGAGCTGTTTTTT
j_call: TRBJ1-2; v_call: TRBV6-1; d_call: -; clone_size: -; cdr3_aa: CASSVFGGNYGYTF; cdr3_nt: TGTGCCAGCAGTGTCTTCGGGGGGAACTATGGCTACACCTTC
j_call: TRBJ2-3; v_call: TRBV3-1; d_call: -; clone_size: few; cdr3_aa: CASSQDLGYYRTDTQYF; cdr3_nt: TGTGCCAGCAGCCAAGATCTCGGTTACTACCGCACAGATACGCAGTATTTT
j_call: TRBJ2-1; v_call: TRBV20-1; d_call: -; clone_size: -; cdr3_aa: CSARDFVGRGALTGEQFF; cdr3_nt: TGCAGTGCTAGAGATTTTGTTGGCAGGGGGGCGCTAACGGGTGAGCAGTTCTTC
j_call: TRBJ1-6; v_call: TRBV12-3/TRBV12-4; d_call: -; clone_size: -; cdr3_aa: CASRKRGYINSPLHF; cdr3_nt: TGTGCCAGCAGGAAACGAGGGTACATTAATTCACCCCTCCACTTT
j_call: TRBJ2-5; v_call: TRBV7-3; d_call: -; clone_size: -; cdr3_aa: CASSLTGMEETQYF; cdr3_nt: TGTGCCAGCAGCTTAACGGGTATGGAGGAGACCCAGTACTTC
j_call: TRBJ2-2; v_call: TRBV2; d_call: TRBD2; clone_size: few; cdr3_aa: CASSDGTPGTSGRSPTGELFF; cdr3_nt: TGTGCCAGCAGTGACGGGACACCCGGGACTAGCGGGAGGTCTCCCACCGGGGAGCTGTTTTTT
j_call: TRBJ1-5; v_call: TRBV5-6; d_call: -; clone_size: many; cdr3_aa: CASSHRGGTDNQPQHF; cdr3_nt: TGTGCCAGCAGCCACCGGGGGGGGACGGATAATCAGCCCCAGCATTTT
j_call: TRBJ1-4; v_call: TRBV11-2; d_call: -; clone_size: -; cdr3_aa: CASSLAGGDGLFF; cdr3_nt: TGTGCCAGCAGCCTGGCCGGGGGTGATGGACTGTTTTTT
j_call: TRBJ2-7; v_call: TRBV6-2/TRBV6-3; d_call: -; clone_size: few; cdr3_aa: CASSSISGSYEQYF; cdr3_nt: TGTGCCAGCAGTTCGATTAGCGGCTCCTACGAGCAGTACTTC